These T cell receptor beta chains were read from a single sample in a study of shared clonotypes between healthy human individuals. Clones were read by immunoSEQ multiplex PCR, and TCRdb kept only the in-frame ones, dropping some. This table holds roughly 2.1 million clones, under 95% found once. Sequencing input: naive CD8+ T cells from PBMCs. The source of these receptors is a man in his late teens or twenties in good health. Some clones in this sample may be carry-over from other donors' samples. The CDR3 runs from the conserved cysteine through the conserved F or W. The D gene is left open where the match is weak. Rows give clone size only sometimes, using once, few, many, or a class for an expanded clone.

V gene: TRBV6-5
clone size: NA
J gene: TRBJ2-7
D gene: NA
CDR3 protein: CASSYSWQELYEQYF
CDR3 DNA: TGTGCCAGCAGTTACTCGTGGCAAGAACTCTACGAGCAGTACTTC

V gene: TRBV28
clone size: NA
J gene: TRBJ1-2
D gene: NA
CDR3 protein: CASSSKEVPGALGYGYTF
CDR3 DNA: TGTGCCAGCAGCTCTAAAGAGGTACCCGGGGCGCTAGGTTATGGCTACACCTTC

V gene: TRBV7-2
clone size: NA
J gene: TRBJ2-1
D gene: TRBD1
CDR3 protein: CASSFGTGHEQFF
CDR3 DNA: TGTGCCAGCAGCTTCGGGACAGGGCATGAGCAGTTCTTC

V gene: TRBV6-1
clone size: NA
J gene: TRBJ1-5
D gene: NA
CDR3 protein: CASTPLPGRQPQHF
CDR3 DNA: TGTGCCAGCACCCCCCTTCCGGGCCGGCAGCCCCAGCATTTT

V gene: TRBV5-4
clone size: NA
J gene: TRBJ2-1
D gene: TRBD2
CDR3 protein: CASSPLREPNNEQFF
CDR3 DNA: TGTGCCAGCAGCCCCCTGCGGGAGCCCAACAATGAGCAGTTCTTC

V gene: TRBV27
clone size: NA
J gene: TRBJ2-1
D gene: TRBD2
CDR3 protein: CASSSGLAGEIYEQFF
CDR3 DNA: TGTGCCAGCAGTTCCGGACTAGCGGGAGAAATCTATGAGCAGTTCTTC

V gene: TRBV7-9
clone size: NA
J gene: TRBJ2-7
D gene: TRBD1
CDR3 protein: CASSLPGQGLYKQPYEQYF
CDR3 DNA: TGTGCCAGCAGCTTACCGGGACAGGGTCTCTACAAACAACCCTACGAGCAGTACTTC

V gene: TRBV7-9
clone size: NA
J gene: TRBJ1-4
D gene: TRBD1
CDR3 protein: CASSWGTDGANEKLFF
CDR3 DNA: TGTGCCAGCAGCTGGGGGACAGACGGAGCTAATGAAAAACTGTTTTTT

V gene: TRBV5-1
clone size: once
J gene: TRBJ2-3
D gene: TRBD1
CDR3 protein: CASSLPQGGSDTQYF
CDR3 DNA: TGCGCCAGCAGCTTGCCACAGGGGGGTTCAGATACGCAGTATTTT

V gene: TRBV11-2
clone size: NA
J gene: TRBJ1-1
D gene: NA
CDR3 protein: CASSHQGWDTEAFF
CDR3 DNA: TGTGCCAGCAGCCACCAGGGTTGGGACACTGAAGCTTTCTTT

V gene: TRBV4-2
clone size: NA
J gene: TRBJ1-3
D gene: NA
CDR3 protein: CASSQGGEGLVGNTIYF
CDR3 DNA: TGTGCCAGCAGCCAAGGGGGGGAGGGACTGGTGGGAAACACCATATATTTT

V gene: TRBV4-1
clone size: NA
J gene: TRBJ2-1
D gene: NA
CDR3 protein: CASQERGEQFF
CDR3 DNA: TGCGCCAGCCAGGAACGGGGTGAGCAGTTCTTC

V gene: TRBV19
clone size: NA
J gene: TRBJ2-6
D gene: NA
CDR3 protein: CASSIGGSGANVLTF
CDR3 DNA: TGTGCCAGTAGTATTGGCGGCTCTGGGGCCAACGTCCTGACTTTC

V gene: TRBV5-6
clone size: NA
J gene: TRBJ1-1
D gene: NA
CDR3 protein: CASSLSSTEAFF
CDR3 DNA: TGTGCCAGCAGCTTATCCTCGACTGAAGCTTTCTTT

V gene: TRBV11-2
clone size: once
J gene: TRBJ1-1
D gene: NA
CDR3 protein: CASSPEGVKATEAFF
CDR3 DNA: TGTGCCAGCAGCCCCGAGGGGGTTAAAGCCACTGAAGCTTTCTTT

V gene: TRBV6-5
clone size: NA
J gene: TRBJ2-7
D gene: NA
CDR3 protein: CASSPDSSLYEQYF
CDR3 DNA: TGTGCCAGCTCCCCGGACAGTTCCCTCTACGAGCAGTACTTC

V gene: TRBV4-3
clone size: NA
J gene: TRBJ2-5
D gene: TRBD2
CDR3 protein: CASSQAASGKETQYF
CDR3 DNA: TGCGCCAGCAGCCAAGCAGCCAGCGGGAAAGAGACCCAGTACTTC

V gene: TRBV5-6
clone size: NA
J gene: TRBJ2-7
D gene: NA
CDR3 protein: CASSLVGRRSYEQYF
CDR3 DNA: TGTGCCAGCAGCTTGGTCGGCAGGAGGTCCTACGAGCAGTACTTC

V gene: TRBV5-4
clone size: few
J gene: TRBJ2-1
D gene: TRBD2
CDR3 protein: CASSIRTSGFNEQFF
CDR3 DNA: TGTGCCAGCAGCATCAGGACTAGCGGATTCAATGAGCAGTTCTTC

V gene: TRBV6-4
clone size: NA
J gene: TRBJ1-1
D gene: NA
CDR3 protein: CASSGTGHQPNMNTEAFF
CDR3 DNA: TGTGCCAGCAGTGGCACCGGACATCAGCCTAACATGAACACTGAAGCTTTCTTT

V gene: TRBV27
clone size: NA
J gene: TRBJ2-7
D gene: NA
CDR3 protein: CASKPGRVFSYEQYF
CDR3 DNA: TGTGCCAGCAAACCTGGGCGAGTTTTCTCCTACGAGCAGTACTTC

V gene: TRBV7-6
clone size: NA
J gene: TRBJ2-7
D gene: NA
CDR3 protein: CASSVESFHEQYF
CDR3 DNA: TGTGCCAGCAGCGTCGAGTCCTTCCACGAGCAGTACTTC

V gene: TRBV19
clone size: NA
J gene: TRBJ2-7
D gene: TRBD1
CDR3 protein: CATSPGGPYEQYF
CDR3 DNA: TGTGCCACCTCACCAGGGGGCCCCTACGAGCAGTACTTC

V gene: TRBV23-1
clone size: once
J gene: TRBJ2-7
D gene: NA
CDR3 protein: CASSLPEAGPALYEQYF
CDR3 DNA: TGCGCCAGCAGTCTTCCGGAGGCCGGGCCCGCCCTCTACGAGCAGTACTTC

V gene: TRBV27
clone size: NA
J gene: TRBJ2-5
D gene: NA
CDR3 protein: CASSLMGETQYF
CDR3 DNA: TGTGCCAGCAGTTTAATGGGAGAGACCCAGTACTTC

V gene: TRBV2
clone size: NA
J gene: TRBJ2-1
D gene: TRBD1
CDR3 protein: CASSEQTGWVKDEQFF
CDR3 DNA: TGTGCCAGCAGTGAACAGACAGGGTGGGTGAAGGATGAGCAGTTCTTC

V gene: TRBV28
clone size: NA
J gene: TRBJ2-1
D gene: TRBD2
CDR3 protein: CASSAAFRGLGTGGQFF
CDR3 DNA: TGTGCCAGCAGTGCTGCGTTCCGGGGACTAGGGACTGGGGGGCAGTTCTTC

V gene: TRBV18
clone size: NA
J gene: TRBJ2-1
D gene: NA
CDR3 protein: CASSPGTQTYNEQFF
CDR3 DNA: TGTGCCAGCTCACCGGGGACTCAAACCTACAATGAGCAGTTCTTC

V gene: TRBV14
clone size: NA
J gene: TRBJ1-2
D gene: NA
CDR3 protein: CASSQGHRIYGYTF
CDR3 DNA: TGTGCCAGCAGCCAAGGGCACAGGATCTATGGCTACACCTTC

V gene: TRBV7-6
clone size: NA
J gene: TRBJ1-1
D gene: NA
CDR3 protein: CASSSNMNTEAFF
CDR3 DNA: TGTGCCAGCAGCTCCAATATGAACACTGAAGCTTTCTTT

V gene: TRBV14
clone size: NA
J gene: TRBJ2-7
D gene: NA
CDR3 protein: CASSQAHYEQYF
CDR3 DNA: TGTGCCAGCAGCCAAGCGCACTACGAGCAGTACTTC

V gene: TRBV5-1
clone size: NA
J gene: TRBJ1-1
D gene: TRBD1
CDR3 protein: CASSYRGIGNTEAFF
CDR3 DNA: TGCGCCAGCAGCTACAGGGGTATAGGGAACACTGAAGCTTTCTTT

V gene: TRBV7-2
clone size: NA
J gene: TRBJ1-3
D gene: NA
CDR3 protein: CASSLTGAPGNTIYF
CDR3 DNA: TGTGCCAGCAGCTTAACGGGGGCGCCCGGAAACACCATATATTTT

V gene: TRBV27
clone size: once
J gene: TRBJ2-3
D gene: NA
CDR3 protein: CASSPGKGTDTQYF
CDR3 DNA: TGTGCCAGCAGTCCAGGGAAGGGCACAGATACGCAGTATTTT

V gene: TRBV19
clone size: NA
J gene: TRBJ2-1
D gene: TRBD2
CDR3 protein: CASSGGTRSNEQFF
CDR3 DNA: TGTGCCAGTAGCGGGGGGACTAGGAGCAATGAGCAGTTCTTC

V gene: TRBV19
clone size: NA
J gene: TRBJ2-3
D gene: TRBD2
CDR3 protein: CASSPRSSGITDTQYF
CDR3 DNA: TGTGCCAGTAGTCCCCGATCTAGCGGAATCACAGATACGCAGTATTTT

V gene: TRBV28
clone size: NA
J gene: TRBJ2-1
D gene: NA
CDR3 protein: CASSFEAAPRNEQFF
CDR3 DNA: TGTGCCAGCAGTTTTGAAGCGGCCCCGCGAAATGAGCAGTTCTTC

V gene: TRBV28
clone size: once
J gene: TRBJ2-7
D gene: TRBD1
CDR3 protein: CASSTGGVWREQYF
CDR3 DNA: TGTGCCAGCAGCACAGGGGGCGTATGGCGCGAGCAGTACTTC

V gene: TRBV27
clone size: NA
J gene: TRBJ2-1
D gene: TRBD1
CDR3 protein: CASSSGGWNEQFF
CDR3 DNA: TGTGCCAGCAGTTCAGGGGGCTGGAATGAGCAGTTCTTC

V gene: TRBV28
clone size: NA
J gene: TRBJ2-7
D gene: TRBD2
CDR3 protein: CASSLWGGSYEQYF
CDR3 DNA: TGTGCCAGCAGTTTATGGGGAGGGAGTTACGAGCAGTACTTC

V gene: TRBV6-1
clone size: NA
J gene: TRBJ1-2
D gene: NA
CDR3 protein: CASRSAAGGYTF
CDR3 DNA: TGTGCCAGCAGGTCGGCTGCCGGGGGCTACACCTTC

V gene: TRBV5-6
clone size: NA
J gene: TRBJ1-2
D gene: NA
CDR3 protein: CASSPGTGGYGYTF
CDR3 DNA: TGTGCCAGCAGCCCCGGGACTGGCGGCTATGGCTACACCTTC

V gene: TRBV5-8
clone size: NA
J gene: TRBJ2-1
D gene: NA
CDR3 protein: CASSLSLWEEYNYNEQFF
CDR3 DNA: TGTGCCAGCAGCTTGTCTCTGTGGGAGGAGTATAACTACAATGAGCAGTTCTTC

V gene: TRBV5-1
clone size: NA
J gene: TRBJ2-7
D gene: NA
CDR3 protein: CASSPALSSYEQYF
CDR3 DNA: TGCGCCAGCAGTCCGGCTTTGAGCTCCTACGAGCAGTACTTC

V gene: TRBV11-3
clone size: NA
J gene: TRBJ2-1
D gene: NA
CDR3 protein: CASSLTSGFSEQFF
CDR3 DNA: TGTGCCAGCAGCTTAACTTCAGGGTTCAGTGAGCAGTTCTTC

V gene: TRBV7-9
clone size: NA
J gene: TRBJ1-1
D gene: NA
CDR3 protein: CASSPGRDTEAFF
CDR3 DNA: TGTGCCAGCAGCCCGGGGAGGGACACTGAAGCTTTCTTT

V gene: TRBV19
clone size: NA
J gene: TRBJ2-3
D gene: TRBD2
CDR3 protein: CASTVLAGDDTQYF
CDR3 DNA: TGTGCCAGCACCGTATTAGCGGGAGATGATACGCAGTATTTT

V gene: TRBV27
clone size: few
J gene: TRBJ2-7
D gene: TRBD1
CDR3 protein: CASSTGTGLYEQYF
CDR3 DNA: TGTGCCAGCAGTACCGGGACAGGGTTATACGAGCAGTACTTC

V gene: TRBV5-1
clone size: NA
J gene: TRBJ1-1
D gene: NA
CDR3 protein: CASSWGTEAFF
CDR3 DNA: TGCGCCAGCAGCTGGGGTACTGAAGCTTTCTTT

V gene: TRBV9
clone size: NA
J gene: TRBJ2-7
D gene: NA
CDR3 protein: CASSVGTGVYEQYF
CDR3 DNA: TGTGCCAGCAGCGTAGGTACGGGAGTCTACGAGCAGTACTTC